This TCR beta chain emerged from a study of vaccination and CD4 T cells after COVID-19. Oncomine TCR Beta short-read sequencing was applied to DNA from cultured CD4+ T cells. TCRdb reanalysed the PCR reads using MiXCR and keeps one entry per CDR3 protein. The table lists about 19,000 distinct CDR3 sequences, approximately 31% of them singletons, with more than 13% in the top ten. Treatment noted: roughly 10-day PBMC culture with coronavirus spike peptide pools or control peptides (ViraFEST assay). For ViraFEST, peptide pools expanded antigen-specific T cells, after which the TCRs were sequenced. Germline V lookup: CDR1 SGDLS, CDR2 YYNGEE. Trimming took off 0 bases at V and 4 bases at J, with 11 bases between the two ends. The CDR3 totals 14 residues. This clonotype has just one count. Its target is not known.

This clonotype originated in a human donor with COVID-19. Sequencing input: cultured CD4+ T cells from blood. The chain combines TRBV9 with TRBJ2-7; D is uncertain. CDR3 bases: TGTGCCAGCAGCGTAGCTGTTTGGGGATACGAGCAGTACTTC. This sequence encodes CASSVAVWGYEQYF.